A single sample gave rise to the 30 T cell receptor beta chains below, sequenced in a study of blood T cells in healthy people across ages. A second PCR of about 7 to 12 cycles used a sample-barcoded 5' primer and a J-beta primer mix. TCRdb recomputed calls from the 5' RACE reads with MiXCR, one row per CDR3 protein. The profile shows 1.5 million to 1.9 million distinct CDR3 sequences, approximately 42% of them singletons. The sequencing input was blood. These receptors were taken from a young woman in good health.

The genes are TRBV6-5 and TRBJ2-7, with 10 bases matching TRBD2. CDR1 MNHEY and CDR2 SVGAGI come from the germline V gene. The V and J ends lost 5 bases and 3 bases, in that order; junction bases with no gene match: 4. This CDR3 has 14 amino acids. The CDR3 coding sequence is TGTGCCAGCAGTCCTAGCGGGAGCTTCTACGAGCAGTACTTC. This encodes CASSPSGSFYEQYF.

CDR3 in amino acids: CASRITGGAGNQPQHF. The CDR3 nucleotides are TGTGCCAGCAGGATTACAGGGGGCGCGGGCAATCAGCCCCAGCATTTT. The V call is TRBV6-2 or TRBV6-3, the J call TRBJ1-5; 9 positions agree with TRBD1. CDR1 is MNHEY and CDR2 is SVGEGT in the germline V gene. The CDR3 is 16 amino acids. Trimming cost V 6 bases and J 2 bases; bases outside gene matches: 8.

The chain couples TRBV28 to TRBJ1-1; maybe TRBD1 (5 bases). There are 12 residues in the CDR3. In germline, CDR1 is MDHEN, CDR2 SYDVKM. V gave up 9 bases and J gave up 6 bases, with 14 bases separating them. CDR3 DNA sequence: TGTGCCAGGGGACCTCTGAAGTCTGAAGCTTTCTTT. Amino acid sequence: CARGPLKSEAFF.

This clonotype was counted a few times. The chain recombines TRBV25-1 with TRBJ1-2; tentatively, D is TRBD1 (5 bases). Germline values: CDR1 MGHDK, CDR2 SYGVNS. The CDR3 is 15 amino acids. V was clipped by 0 bases and J by 9 bases, with 17 bases between them. The CDR3 sequence: CASSEYKWAGQSYTF. The CDR3 DNA follows: TGTGCCAGCAGTGAATATAAGTGGGCAGGGCAAAGCTACACCTTC.

The chain joins TRBV2 to TRBJ2-7, with TRBD1 as a possible D gene (5 bases). The CDR3 is 14 amino acids. CDR1 SNHLY and CDR2 FYNNEI come from the germline V gene. V gave up 4 bases and J gave up 0 bases, with 10 bases separating them. The CDR3 coding sequence is TGTGCCAGCAGTGGCGGCAGGGACTCCTACGAGCAGTACTTC. This translates into CASSGGRDSYEQYF.

A word on this clonotype: One end of the junction fails to match germline, which may point to a read error. The chain carries TRBV12-3 or TRBV12-4 and TRBJ2-1, with D maybe TRBD2 (5 bases). The length of the CDR3 is 14 residues. The DNA for the CDR3 is TGTGCCAGCAGTCCCCGGGGTAGCTACAATGAGCGGTTCTTC. It yields the protein CASSPRGSYNERFF.

This clonotype has at least ten counts. The chain carries TRBV7-9 and TRBJ2-5; perhaps TRBD1 as D (6 bases). V lost 8 bases and J lost 1, with 8 bases in between. Per germline, CDR1 SEHNR and CDR2 FQNEAQ (reference sequence). This CDR3 is built from 12 residues. CDR3 in amino acids: CASGDTQETQYF. Here the CDR3 DNA reads TGTGCCAGCGGGGACACCCAAGAGACCCAGTACTTC.

Concerning this clonotype itself: It may be a read error: a sequence one base away is much more abundant. J is TRBJ2-7 and V is TRBV20-1, with 8 positions matching TRBD2. The V gene end was trimmed by 4 bases and the J gene end by 7 bases; junction bases not matched to a gene: 12. CDR3 length equals 14 residues. CDR1 DFQATT and CDR2 SNEGSKA come from the germline V gene (reference sequence). The CDR3 DNA reads TGCAGTGCTAACGGACTAGCTGGCTACAATGAGCAGTACTTC. It yields the protein CSANGLAGYNEQYF.

J is TRBJ2-4 and V is TRBV13, with 12 bases matching TRBD1. Germline V gene lookup returns CDR1 PRHDT and CDR2 FYEKMQ (reference sequence). This CDR3 region has 15 residues. The V segment lost 5 bases and the J segment 6 bases; nucleotides outside the gene matches: 5. CDR3: CASSHGTGGGNIQYF. CDR3 coding DNA: TGTGCCAGCAGCCACGGGACAGGGGGCGGAAACATTCAGTACTTC.

This clonotype was picked up a small number of times. This chain uses TRBV7-9 with TRBJ2-1, with 12 positions matching TRBD1. The CDR3 has 17 residues. The germline gives CDR1 SEHNR, CDR2 FQNEAQ (reference sequence). V shed 3 bases and J 1 base; nucleotides not matched to a gene: 4. Here the CDR3 DNA reads TGTGCCAGCAGCTTGGGACAGGGGGCGATTTCCTACAATGAGCAGTTCTTC. It codes for CASSLGQGAISYNEQFF.

This clonotype is a singleton in its sample. The chain recombines TRBV10-3 with TRBJ2-1, with 8 bases aligning to TRBD2. From germline, CDR1 is ENHRY and CDR2 SYGVKD. CDR3 length: 16 amino acids. After removal of 3 bases from V and 3 bases from J, the junction contained 7 bases not matched to a gene. CDR3 loop: CAISDPVSGNYNEQFF. DNA of the CDR3: TGTGCCATCAGTGACCCTGTTAGCGGGAACTACAATGAGCAGTTCTTC.

The gene calls are TRBV6-5 and TRBJ2-7; TRBD2 might be the D (5 bases). Trimming removed 0 bases from V and 0 bases from J, with 6 bases in between. CDR1 and CDR2 from the germline V gene are MNHEY and SVGAGI. This CDR3 region has 14 residues. CDR3 in DNA: TGTGCCAGCAGTTACTCGGACTTCTCCTACGAGCAGTACTTC. Its protein product is CASSYSDFSYEQYF.

This clonotype was seen a few times. The rearrangement uses TRBV7-2 and TRBJ1-1; maybe TRBD1 (6 bases). CDR1 SGHTA and CDR2 FQGNSA come from the germline V gene. The ends were cut back, 4 bases at V and 5 bases at J, with 14 bases in the middle. This CDR3 spans 14 amino acids. CDR3: CASSSLRGLTEAFF. The CDR3 nucleotides read TGTGCCAGCAGCTCGCTCAGGGGTCTGACTGAAGCTTTCTTT.

This chain connects TRBV4-3 to TRBJ1-1; D is unclear. With 1 base removed from V and 8 bases from J, the gap between germline ends came to 11 bases. Germline CDR1 reads LGHNA; CDR2 reads YSLEER. The length of the CDR3 is 13 residues. Written as DNA, the CDR3 is TGCGCCAGCAGCCAAGTAGGCAGGCCCGAAGCTTTCTTT. This encodes CASSQVGRPEAFF.

The gene calls are TRBV27 and TRBJ2-5; maybe TRBD2 (6 bases). The J call may be in error: the DNA end matches TRBJ2-7 better. This CDR3 has 14 residues. Germline V gives CDR1 MNHEY, CDR2 SMNVEV (reference sequence). CDR3 coding DNA: TGTGCCAGCAGGCCGGGGCTCGGGGGCTACGAGCAGTACTTC. This translates into CASRPGLGGYEQYF.

The CDR3 sequence is CASSLPGQGDDEQYF. CDR3 DNA: TGTGCCAGCAGCTTACCGGGACAGGGAGACGACGAGCAGTACTTC. V is TRBV7-9 and J is TRBJ2-5, with TRBD1 matching over 9 bases. The J call may be faulty, since TRBJ2-7 better matches the DNA end. The CDR3 extends over 15 amino acids. Germline-derived CDR1 and CDR2 are SEHNR and FQNEAQ (reference sequence).

This clonotype turned up a few times. The gene calls are TRBV7-2 and TRBJ1-1; D gene uncertain. Trimming removed 6 bases from V and 0 bases from J, with 8 bases in between. Per the germline V gene, CDR1 is SGHTA and CDR2 is FQGNSA. This CDR3 has 13 amino acids. CDR3 sequence: CASSYIVNTEAFF. CDR3 DNA: TGTGCCAGCAGTTATATAGTGAACACTGAAGCTTTCTTT.

The chain uses TRBV15 and TRBJ1-5; TRBD1 matches at 9 bases. V lost 5 bases and J lost 6; bases outside the gene matches: 8. CDR1 and CDR2 from the germline V gene are LNHNV and YYDKDF (reference sequence). The CDR3 sequence is 15 residues long. CDR3 residues: CATSESGTGSQPQHF. The CDR3 DNA reads as TGTGCCACCAGCGAATCCGGGACAGGGAGTCAGCCCCAGCATTTT.

This clonotype was counted between two and nine times. J is TRBJ1-2 and V is TRBV29-1; D is undetermined. The CDR3 consists of 15 residues. From germline, CDR1 is SQVTM and CDR2 ANQGSEA. V shed 2 bases and J shed 2 bases, with 15 bases lying between them. CDR3 DNA: TGCAGCGTTGAAACTGTAGTAAACAGAAACTATGGCTACACCTTC. Residues: CSVETVVNRNYGYTF.

The chain joins TRBV27 to TRBJ2-6, with D tentatively TRBD2 (5 bases). Germline-derived CDR1 and CDR2 are MNHEY and SMNVEV (reference sequence). The CDR3 length is 17 residues. Trimming removed 3 bases from V and 1 base from J, with 13 bases in between. DNA of the CDR3: TGTGCCAGCAGTTTGCGGGTGGCCAGATCTGGGGCCAACGTCCTGACTTTC. This codes for CASSLRVARSGANVLTF.

This clonotype was seen a handful of times. The chain recombines TRBV4-1 with TRBJ2-7; D not resolved. The CDR3 loop spans 15 amino acids. V dropped 1 base and J dropped 3 bases, with 13 bases sitting between them. The germline gives CDR1 MGHRA, CDR2 YSYEKL. CDR3 sequence: CASSQVSDSNYEQYF. CDR3 nucleotides: TGCGCCAGCAGCCAAGTTTCGGATAGTAACTACGAGCAGTACTTC.

To note about this clonotype: A much larger clone differs from this one at a single base, so this may be a read error. The gene calls are TRBV10-3 and TRBJ2-5; 9 nucleotides align to TRBD1. V was clipped by 4 bases and J by 11 bases; unmatched bases: 17. CDR3 length: 16 residues. Germline-derived CDR1 and CDR2 are ENHRY and SYGVKD. Written as DNA, the CDR3 is TGTGCCATCAGTGGAACACAGGGGGCCAGTGGGAATGAGCAGTACTTC. Encoded protein: CAISGTQGASGNEQYF.

The V gene is TRBV4-2, the J gene TRBJ2-5; the D gene is possibly TRBD2 (5 bases). This CDR3 is built from 14 residues. The germline V gene has CDR1 LGHNA and CDR2 YNFKEQ. Trimming cost V 0 bases and J 5 bases, with 10 bases left between them. The CDR3 DNA reads TGTGCCAGCAGCCAAGAAGCGAGGGAGGAGACCCAGTACTTC. Translated, it gives CASSQEAREETQYF.

The chain is built from TRBV7-8 and TRBJ2-1, with D perhaps matching TRBD2 (5 bases). The CDR3 is 16 amino acids. Trimming took off 5 bases at V and 4 bases at J, with 18 bases between the two ends. CDR1 is SGHVS, CDR2 FQNEAQ, per germline. The DNA for the CDR3 is TGTGCCAGCAGCCTCCTTCGGGAACTACTGTACAATGAGCAGTTCTTC. It is translated as CASSLLRELLYNEQFF.

J is TRBJ2-7 and V is TRBV29-1, with 10 nucleotides matching TRBD2. The J call may be incorrect, as the DNA end agrees better with TRBJ2-5. The CDR3 is 15 amino acids. The germline CDR1 and CDR2 sequences are SQVTM and ANQGSEA. The CDR3 nucleotides read TGCAGCGTTACCCCAGGTAGCGGGGGGAAAGAGACCCAGTACTTC. It yields the protein CSVTPGSGGKETQYF.

This clonotype has a handful of counts. The chain joins TRBV28 to TRBJ1-1; the D is unclear. This CDR3 contains 13 residues. Germline CDR1 reads MDHEN; CDR2 reads SYDVKM. Trimming removed 5 bases from V and 3 bases from J, with 10 bases in between. CDR3 DNA: TGTGCCAGCAGTGGGTTTTCAGACACTGAAGCTTTCTTT. Residues: CASSGFSDTEAFF.

In this sample, this clonotype turned up a few times. The chain carries TRBV27 and TRBJ2-7; D uncertain. Germline V gives CDR1 MNHEY, CDR2 SMNVEV (reference sequence). Trimming left V 11 bases short and J 7 bases short, with 18 bases between. The CDR3 is 12 amino acids. CDR3 in amino acids: CACADNYNEQYF. DNA of the CDR3: TGTGCCTGTGCAGATAATTACAATGAGCAGTACTTC.

The chain uses TRBV20-1 and TRBJ2-1; a weak D match, TRBD1 (6 bases). The V end lost 5 bases, the J end lost 6 bases, and 14 bases lay between the germline ends. Germline lookup yields CDR1 DFQATT and CDR2 SNEGSKA (reference sequence). The CDR3 covers 13 residues. The CDR3 nucleotides are TGCAGTGCTCACTACGGGACATCCAATGAGCAGTTCTTC. Protein sequence: CSAHYGTSNEQFF.

This rearrangement joins TRBV5-1 to TRBJ2-1; D may be TRBD1 (7 bases). Germline CDR1 reads SGHRS; CDR2 reads YFSETQ. This CDR3 has 15 residues. V lost 2 bases, J lost 2 bases, and 11 bases lay in between. In DNA form, the CDR3 reads TGCGCCAGCAGCTTCCAGGGGGGCGCCTACAATGAGCAGTTCTTC. This sequence encodes CASSFQGGAYNEQFF.

V and J are TRBV7-9 and TRBJ1-4; D is unresolved. Germline-derived CDR1 and CDR2 are SEHNR and FQNEAQ (reference sequence). V lost 5 bases, J lost 7 bases, and 11 bases lay in between. The CDR3 runs to 13 residues. CDR3 bases: TGTGCCAGCAGCGGGCAGGCCGGTGAAAAACTGTTTTTT. Protein sequence: CASSGQAGEKLFF.